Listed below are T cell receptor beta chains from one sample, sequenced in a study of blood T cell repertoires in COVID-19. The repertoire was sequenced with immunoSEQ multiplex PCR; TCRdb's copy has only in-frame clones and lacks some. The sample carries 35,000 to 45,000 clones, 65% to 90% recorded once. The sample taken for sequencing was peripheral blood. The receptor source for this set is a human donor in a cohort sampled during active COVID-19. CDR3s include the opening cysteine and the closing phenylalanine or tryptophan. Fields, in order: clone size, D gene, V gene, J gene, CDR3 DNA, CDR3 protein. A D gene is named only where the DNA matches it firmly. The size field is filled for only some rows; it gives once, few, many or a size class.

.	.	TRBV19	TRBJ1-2	TGTGCCAGCTCAGGGGCAGGTGGCTACACCTTC	CASSGAGGYTF
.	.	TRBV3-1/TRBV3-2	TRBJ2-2	TGTGCCAGCAGCCCCTTATCAGAGACTAGATGGACCGGGGAGCTGTTTTTT	CASSPLSETRWTGELFF
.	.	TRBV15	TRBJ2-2	TGTGCCACCAGCAGAGATTCGGCCGGGGAGCTGTTTTTT	CATSRDSAGELFF
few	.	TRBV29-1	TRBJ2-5	TGCAGCGTTGTGGTGGGGACTTACCAAGAGACCCAGTACTTC	CSVVVGTYQETQYF
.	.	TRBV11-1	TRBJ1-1	TGTGCCAGCAGCTTAGCCCGGAACACTGAAGCTTTCTTT	CASSLARNTEAFF
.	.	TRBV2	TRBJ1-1	TGTGCCAGCAGTGAAGCGCTAGGGCAGGGGCAGAACACTGAAGCTTTCTTT	CASSEALGQGQNTEAFF
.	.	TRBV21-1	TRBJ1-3	.	CASSKWGQGISLSGNTIYF
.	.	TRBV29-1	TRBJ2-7	TGCAGCGCCCCAGCGGACGGTTTGGGCGAGCAGTACTTC	CSAPADGLGEQYF
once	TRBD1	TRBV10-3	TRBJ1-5	TGTGCCATCAGTTCCGGACAGGGGAGGAATCAGCCCCAGCATTTT	CAISSGQGRNQPQHF
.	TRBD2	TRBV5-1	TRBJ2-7	TGCGCCAGCAGCCCGGCCCCTAGCGGGAGTTACGAGCAGTACTTC	CASSPAPSGSYEQYF
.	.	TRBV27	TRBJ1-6	TGTGCCAGCAGGGGGAGGGAACGTTCACCCCTCCACTTT	CASRGRERSPLHF
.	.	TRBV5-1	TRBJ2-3	TGCGCCAGCAGCTCCAGGGGCTGGGATACGCAGTATTTT	CASSSRGWDTQYF
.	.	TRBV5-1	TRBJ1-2	TGCGCCAGCAGCTTGGAAGGGGCCCCTCGGCTCTACACCTTC	CASSLEGAPRLYTF
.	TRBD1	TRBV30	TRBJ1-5	TGTGCCTGGAGTCCAACCCCGGGACAGGGAACTCAGCCCCAGCATTTT	CAWSPTPGQGTQPQHF
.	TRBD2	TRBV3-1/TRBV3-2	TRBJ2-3	TGTGCCAGCAGCCACCGGGGGACTAGCGGGAGGGGCGATACGCAGTATTTT	CASSHRGTSGRGDTQYF
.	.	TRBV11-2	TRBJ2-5	TGTGCCAGCAGCTCCTTAACCGGGTTGGAGACCCAGTACTTC	CASSSLTGLETQYF
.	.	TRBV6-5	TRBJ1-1	TGTGCCAGCAGAGTAGGGGGGAACACTGAAGCTTTCTTT	CASRVGGNTEAFF
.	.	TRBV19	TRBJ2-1	TGTGCCAGTAGATTCGGCGGGGACTCCTACAATGAGCAGTTCTTC	CASRFGGDSYNEQFF
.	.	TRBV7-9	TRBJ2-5	TGTGCCAGCAGCTTCGAGGGTGGCGGGATGGTGACCCAGTACTTC	CASSFEGGGMVTQYF
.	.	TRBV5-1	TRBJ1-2	TGCGCCAGCAGCCGAGACTACGTAAGACAGGAGGAAAGCTATGGCTACACCTTC	CASSRDYVRQEESYGYTF
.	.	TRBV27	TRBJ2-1	TGTGCCAGCAGTTCGTACAGGGACGGTGAGCAGTTCTTC	CASSSYRDGEQFF
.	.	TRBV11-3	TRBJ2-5	TGTGCCAGCAGCTTAGAGTATCAGGAGACCCAGTACTTC	CASSLEYQETQYF
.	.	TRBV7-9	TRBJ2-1	TGTGCCAGCAACTCTGCTAATGAGCAGTTCTTC	CASNSANEQFF
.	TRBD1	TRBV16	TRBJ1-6	TGTGCCAGCAGCCAACAGCACAGGGGGTCTTCACCCCTCCACTTT	CASSQQHRGSSPLHF
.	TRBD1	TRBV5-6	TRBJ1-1	TGTGCCAGCAGTCCTACAGGGGCGCGGACTGAAGCTTTCTTT	CASSPTGARTEAFF
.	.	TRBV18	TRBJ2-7	TGTGCCAGCTCACCCGGGACAAGACCGCCCTACGAGCAGTACTTC	CASSPGTRPPYEQYF
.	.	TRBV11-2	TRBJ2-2	TGTGCCAGCAGCGAGACCCGAGGAACCGGGGAGCTGTTTTTT	CASSETRGTGELFF
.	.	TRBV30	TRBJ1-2	TGTGCCTGGAGTCCGGGACATTTTGGCTACACCTTC	CAWSPGHFGYTF
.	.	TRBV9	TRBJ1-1	TGTGCCAGCAGCGACCGACAGGTTCTGAACACTGAAGCTTTCTTT	CASSDRQVLNTEAFF